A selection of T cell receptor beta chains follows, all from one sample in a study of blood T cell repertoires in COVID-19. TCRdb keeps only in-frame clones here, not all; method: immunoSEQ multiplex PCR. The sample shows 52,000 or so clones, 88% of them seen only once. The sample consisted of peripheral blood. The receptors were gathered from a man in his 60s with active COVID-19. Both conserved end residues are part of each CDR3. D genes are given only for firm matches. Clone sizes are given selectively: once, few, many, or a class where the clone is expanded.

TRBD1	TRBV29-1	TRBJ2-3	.	TGCAGCGGGGGACAGGGAACAGATACGCAGTATTTT	CSGGQGTDTQYF
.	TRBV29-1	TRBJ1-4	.	TGCAGCGTCCGCGGCGGGGGGGACGAAAAACTGTTTTTT	CSVRGGGDEKLFF
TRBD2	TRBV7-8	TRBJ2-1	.	TGTGCCAGCAGCCCCAAACTAGCGGCCTCGTACAATGAGCAGTTCTTC	CASSPKLAASYNEQFF
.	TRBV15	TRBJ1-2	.	TGTGCCACCAGCAGAGATTGGGGGGAAGGGTTTAATGGCTACACCTTC	CATSRDWGEGFNGYTF
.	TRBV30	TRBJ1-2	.	TGTGCCTGGAGTGTAATGGGCTCCACCTATGGCTACACCTTC	CAWSVMGSTYGYTF
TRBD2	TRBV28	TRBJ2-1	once	TGTGCCAGCAGCCGCGGGACTAGCGGGAGAAATGAGCAGTTCTTC	CASSRGTSGRNEQFF
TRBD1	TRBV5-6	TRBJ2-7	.	TGTGCCAGCAGCGGGGGACAGGGGACCTACGAGCAGTACTTC	CASSGGQGTYEQYF
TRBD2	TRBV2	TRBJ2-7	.	TGTGCCAGCTTGACTAGCGGGTGGGCGGGGGAGCAGTACTTC	CASLTSGWAGEQYF
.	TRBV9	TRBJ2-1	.	TGTGCCAGCAGCGTAGTCGCCCTAGTAGGTGAGCAGTTCTTC	CASSVVALVGEQFF
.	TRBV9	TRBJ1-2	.	TGTGCCAGCAGCGTAGAACAGGGATCGACCACCTATGGCTACACTTTC	CASSVEQGSTTYGYTF
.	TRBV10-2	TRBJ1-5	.	TGCGCCAGCAGTTTAGGGGGTCAGCCCCAGCATTTT	CASSLGGQPQHF
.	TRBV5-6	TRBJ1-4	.	TGTGCCAGCGCCCCTAGTCAGACTGCAACTAATGAAAAACTGTTTTTT	CASAPSQTATNEKLFF
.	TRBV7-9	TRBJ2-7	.	TGTGCCAGCAGATTGAGCGGGCTGATGGGGGACGAGCAGTACTTC	CASRLSGLMGDEQYF
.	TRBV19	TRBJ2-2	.	TGTGCCAGTACGGGACTGGCCGGGGAGCTGTTTTTT	CASTGLAGELFF
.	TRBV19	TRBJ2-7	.	TGTGCCAGTAGTATTGGACTTTACTACGAGCAGTACTTC	CASSIGLYYEQYF
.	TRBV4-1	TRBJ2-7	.	TGCGCCAGCAGCCCCTTCCTAGCGATAGGATCCTACGAGCAGTACTTC	CASSPFLAIGSYEQYF
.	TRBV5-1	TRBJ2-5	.	TGCGCCAGCAGCTTGGGGCAGGGGTACCAAGAGACCCAGTACTTC	CASSLGQGYQETQYF
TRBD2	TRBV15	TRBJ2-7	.	TGTGCCACCAGCAGAGAGGCTAGCGGGGCCTACGAGCAGTACTTC	CATSREASGAYEQYF
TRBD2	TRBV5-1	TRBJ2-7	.	TGCGCCAGCAGCTTGGGTGGTTGGGCGGGAGACAACGAGCAGTACTTC	CASSLGGWAGDNEQYF
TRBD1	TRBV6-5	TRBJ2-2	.	TGTGCCAGCAGGGGACAGGGGAACACCGGGGAGCTGTTTTTT	CASRGQGNTGELFF
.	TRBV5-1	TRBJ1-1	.	TGCGCCAGCAGCTTGGCAGGACACCCTAACACTGAAGCTTTCTTT	CASSLAGHPNTEAFF
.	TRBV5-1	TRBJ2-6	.	TGCGCCAGCAGCTTGGATACTATGGCGGCTGGGGCCAACGTCCTGACTTTC	CASSLDTMAAGANVLTF
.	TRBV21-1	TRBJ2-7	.	TGTGCCAGCAGCAAACCCCGACTAGCGAGCTCAGTAGGGGAGCAGTACTTC	CASSKPRLASSVGEQYF
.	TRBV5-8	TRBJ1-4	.	TGTGCCAGCAGCATCGGGAGCAGCGAAAAACTGTTTTTT	CASSIGSSEKLFF
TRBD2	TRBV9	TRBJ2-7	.	TGTGCCAGCAGCGTAGCTTCGAGCGGGAGGCTCTACGAGCAGTACTTC	CASSVASSGRLYEQYF
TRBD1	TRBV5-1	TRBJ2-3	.	TGCGCCAGCAGCTTGGGGGCCGGGACAGGGGTCACAGATACGCAGTATTTT	CASSLGAGTGVTDTQYF
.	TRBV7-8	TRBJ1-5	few	TGTGCCAGCAGCCTTACTAGAACGACTAGCAATCAGCCCCAGCATTTT	CASSLTRTTSNQPQHF
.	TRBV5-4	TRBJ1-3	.	TGTGCCAGCAGCTTGGGACAGGGAAACACCATATATTTT	CASSLGQGNTIYF
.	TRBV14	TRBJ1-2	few	TGTGCCAGCAGCCAAGATTCGAGACAAAAAGCTAACTATGGCTACACCTTC	CASSQDSRQKANYGYTF
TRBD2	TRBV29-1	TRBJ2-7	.	TGCAGCGGAACGTCGGGGGGGTACCCCCACTACGAGCAGTACTTC	CSGTSGGYPHYEQYF
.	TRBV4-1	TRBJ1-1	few	TGCGCCAGCAGCCAAGATGATAGGGGGTCCACTGAAGCTTTCTTT	CASSQDDRGSTEAFF
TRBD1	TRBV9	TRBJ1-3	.	TGTGCCAGCAGCGACGGGACAGCTGGAAACACCATATATTTT	CASSDGTAGNTIYF
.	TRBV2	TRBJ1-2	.	TGTGCCAGCAGTGACAGGCAGCCCGGATTCTATGGCTACACCTTC	CASSDRQPGFYGYTF
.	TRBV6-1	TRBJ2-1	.	TGTGCCAGTATTGAACGCCGGACTCCCAGCTCCTACAATGAGCAGTTCTTC	CASIERRTPSSYNEQFF
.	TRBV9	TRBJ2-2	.	TGTGCCAGCAGCCCCCGGGAGTCGTCCGGGGAGCTGTTTTTT	CASSPRESSGELFF
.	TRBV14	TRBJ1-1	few	TGTGCCAGCAGCCCAACCAGGGTTAACACTGAAGCTTTCTTT	CASSPTRVNTEAFF
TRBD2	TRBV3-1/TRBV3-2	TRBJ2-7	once	TGTGCCAGCAGCCTACTAGCGGGAGGGAACGAGCAGTACTTC	CASSLLAGGNEQYF
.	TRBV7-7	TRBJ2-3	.	TGTGCCAGCAGCTTACGTGCTAGCAGTACAGATACGCAGTATTTT	CASSLRASSTDTQYF
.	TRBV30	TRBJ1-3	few	TGTGCCTGGAGTGGGCTCCTTGGAAACACCATATATTTT	CAWSGLLGNTIYF
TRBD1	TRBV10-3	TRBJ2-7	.	TGTGCCATCAGAGCACAGGGGTGGCAGTCTTACGAGCAGTACTTC	CAIRAQGWQSYEQYF
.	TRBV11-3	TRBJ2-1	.	TGTGCCAGCGCCCGGGCGGGGATCAATGAGCAGTTCTTC	CASARAGINEQFF
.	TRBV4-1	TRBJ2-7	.	TGCGCCAGCAGCCTCAGGAATTCCTACGAGCAGTACTTC	CASSLRNSYEQYF
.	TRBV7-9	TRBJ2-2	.	TGTGCCAGCAGCCGAGGCCCCGGGGAGCTGTTTTTT	CASSRGPGELFF
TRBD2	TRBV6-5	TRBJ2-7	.	TGTGCCAGCAGGAAGCCTAGCGGGAGTAACGAGCAGTACTTC	CASRKPSGSNEQYF
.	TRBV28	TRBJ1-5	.	TGTGCCAGCAGAAATCCACTGGCGGAATTCTCACTCGGGGGCCAGCATTTT	CASRNPLAEFSLGGQHF
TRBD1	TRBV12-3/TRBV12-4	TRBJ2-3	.	TGTGCCAGCAGTTTTACAGGGGGAGATACGCAGTATTTT	CASSFTGGDTQYF